These 13 T cell receptor beta chains originate from one sample sequenced in a study of control samples from healthy donors and cancer patients. TCRdb keeps only in-frame clones here, not all; method: immunoSEQ multiplex PCR. The sample carries fewer than 120,000 clones, 70% to 90% recorded once. The sample taken for sequencing was PBMCs. The receptors come from an older woman with lung cancer.

The CDR3 region is CASSYRSGGTRDEKLFF. The CDR3 DNA sequence: TGTGCCAGCAGCTACCGCTCTGGGGGCACCCGGGATGAAAAACTGTTTTTT. The chain recombines TRBV11-3 with TRBJ1-4; D is possibly TRBD1 (6 bases). Trimming left V 4 bases short and J 6 bases short, with 21 bases between. Germline CDR1 SGHNT, CDR2 YENEEA. This CDR3 region has 17 residues.

V is TRBV19 and J is TRBJ2-7, with a possible D match to TRBD2 (5 bases). V gave up 0 bases and J gave up 6 bases, with 15 bases separating them. There are 15 residues in the CDR3. Germline CDR1 and CDR2: LNHDA and SQIVND (reference sequence). The CDR3 DNA sequence: TGTGCCAGTAGTATAGAATCCCGGGAAACTGCCGAGCAGTACTTC. It is translated as CASSIESRETAEQYF. The full variable domain, rest sourced from reference TRBV19 and TRBJ2-7, is DGGITQSPKYLFRKEGQNVTLSCEQNLNHDAMYWYRQDPGQGLRLIYYSQIVNDFQKGDIAEGYSVSREKKESFPLTVTSAQKNPTAFYLCASSIESRETAEQYFGPGTRLTVT.

The genes are TRBV28 and TRBJ2-3; D uncertain. This CDR3 comprises 13 residues. The germline gives CDR1 MDHEN, CDR2 SYDVKM. V was clipped by 3 bases and J by 9 bases, with 13 bases between them. The CDR3 sequence: CASSLTEQPTQYF. The CDR3 DNA reads TGTGCCAGCAGTTTGACGGAACAGCCCACGCAGTATTTT.

The rearrangement uses TRBV7-9 and TRBJ1-5, with D maybe TRBD1 (5 bases). This CDR3 region has 17 residues. Trimming removed 1 base at V and 3 bases at J, with 16 bases between. In germline, CDR1 is SEHNR, CDR2 FQNEAQ (reference sequence). CDR3 amino acids: CASSLGRWGSNNQPQHF. CDR3 DNA: TGTGCCAGCAGCTTAGGTAGGTGGGGCAGTAACAATCAGCCCCAGCATTTT.

This clone has a single count. The chain has TRBV28 and TRBJ2-3; possibly TRBD2 for D (6 bases). Germline CDR1 is MDHEN and CDR2 is SYDVKM. The V end lost 2 bases, the J end lost 5 bases, and 8 bases lay between the germline ends. This CDR3 is 13 amino acids long. As DNA, the CDR3 is TGTGCCAGCAGTTTAGGAGGGATAGATACGCAGTATTTT. It codes for CASSLGGIDTQYF.

V gene TRBV5-1 combines with J gene TRBJ2-1; no reliable D call. The V end lost 0 bases, the J end lost 7 bases, and 2 bases lay between the germline ends. This CDR3 is 11 amino acids long. Germline CDR1 and CDR2: SGHRS and YFSETQ. Here the CDR3 DNA reads TGCGCCAGCAGCTTGGATAATGAGCAGTTCTTC. This codes for CASSLDNEQFF.

About this clone itself: The same CDR3 is also encoded by other DNA sequences in this sample. The chain carries TRBV6-5 and TRBJ1-6; D is unresolved. V was trimmed by 2 bases and J by 4 bases, leaving 3 bases between them. Germline CDR1 reads MNHEY; CDR2 reads SVGAGI. This CDR3 is 13 amino acids long. The CDR3 region has the DNA TGTGCCAGCAGTTACAGTTATAATTCACCCCTCCACTTT. Protein: CASSYSYNSPLHF.

This chain links TRBV7-9 with TRBJ1-6, with TRBD1 matching over 7 bases. V was clipped by 5 bases and J by 5 bases; unmatched bases: 3. CDR3 length: 14 residues. Germline CDR1 SEHNR, CDR2 FQNEAQ (reference sequence). CDR3 amino acids: CASSRDSDNSPLHF. CDR3 sequence (DNA): TGTGCCAGCAGCCGGGACAGCGATAATTCACCCCTCCACTTT.

This clone has only one observation. A junction boundary mismatches the germline segment, possibly from a read error. Other DNA sequences in this specimen translate into the identical CDR3. The genes are TRBV5-4 and TRBJ1-2; tentative D call: TRBD1 (6 bases). The V gene's germline CDR1 is SGHNT and CDR2 YYREEE (reference sequence). CDR3 length: 14 amino acids. The CDR3 nucleotides read TGTGCCAGCAGCTTGAATGTTGGGGGGGCCGGCTCGTCCTTC. Protein sequence: CASSLNVGGAGSSF.

The rearrangement links TRBV13 to TRBJ1-5, with D possibly TRBD1 on 5 matching bases. Germline CDR1 reads PRHDT; CDR2 reads FYEKMQ (reference sequence). This CDR3 is 12 amino acids long. V was cut by 5 bases and J by 7 bases, with 9 bases left in between. The chain's CDR3 is CASSRGTQPQHF. The CDR3 region has the DNA TGTGCCAGCAGCCGGGGGACCCAGCCCCAGCATTTT.

The chain links TRBV4-2 to TRBJ1-5; 8 positions agree with TRBD1. Per germline, CDR1 LGHNA and CDR2 YNFKEQ. The CDR3 contains 16 residues. The junction had 10 bases not matched to a gene; V was cut back by 3 bases and J by 6 bases. In DNA form, the CDR3 reads TGTGCCAGCAGCCAGACCGGACAGGGTTTTATTCAGCCCCAGCATTTT. Translation: CASSQTGQGFIQPQHF.

This rearrangement joins TRBV6-5 to TRBJ1-4; D is possibly TRBD1 (6 bases). Trimming stripped 7 bases from V and 5 bases from J, with 11 bases between. The length of the CDR3 is 13 residues. Germline V gives CDR1 MNHEY, CDR2 SVGAGI. The chain's CDR3 is CASKRTENEKLFF. For the CDR3, the DNA is TGTGCCAGCAAGAGGACAGAGAATGAAAAACTGTTTTTT.

The genes are TRBV2 and TRBJ1-2; maybe TRBD1 (6 bases). Germline CDR1 and CDR2: SNHLY and FYNNEI. Between the trimmed V and J ends, which lost 5 bases and 7 bases, there was a span of 20 bases. The CDR3 spans 15 residues. The CDR3 protein is CASSYLPGGPGGYTF. In DNA, the CDR3 is TGTGCCAGCAGTTACCTCCCGGGGGGCCCGGGTGGCTACACCTTC.